These 12 T cell receptor beta chains were all obtained from the same sample, sequenced in a study of T cell clonality in common variable immunodeficiency. General study findings and limits: Fewer deletions and N-nucleotide insertions were reportedly seen in common variable immunodeficiency TCR beta sequences.

Clones were read by immunoSEQ multiplex PCR, and TCRdb kept only the in-frame ones, dropping some. The repertoire has 25,000 to 35,000 clones, none seen only once; the ten largest take roughly 27%. The antigens for these receptors are not known. The sequenced sample was peripheral blood mononuclear cells. Receptors originate from a human donor with common variable immunodeficiency.

Comment on this clone: The read is 3 residues too short to cover the CDR3 end, so that end is filled in from the germline J gene. The V gene is TRBV5-1, the J gene TRBJ1-6, with D possibly being TRBD1 (5 bases). The CDR3 has 17 amino acids. Germline assignment: CDR1 SGHRS and CDR2 YFSETQ. V was trimmed by 2 bases and J by 0 bases, leaving 12 bases between them. The sequenced part of the CDR3 DNA is TGCGCCAGCAGCTTCCAGGGAGAGGGCTCCTATAATTCACCC. Protein product: CASSFQGEGSYNSP. The CDR3 in its entirety is CASSFQGEGSYNSPLHF.

A remark on this clone: The read ends 3 residues shy of where the CDR3 ends; the end is completed using the germline J gene. V and J are TRBV2 and TRBJ2-3, with unresolved D. Trimming cost V 3 bases and J 3 bases, with 7 bases left between them. This CDR3 comprises 13 residues. Germline V lookup: CDR1 SNHLY, CDR2 FYNNEI. The part of the CDR3 DNA that was read is TGTGCCAGCAGTGAGGAAGGGACAGATACG. It specifies CASSEEGTDT. The complete CDR3 protein is CASSEEGTDTQYF. The full variable domain, in which reference TRBV2 and TRBJ2-3 provide the parts outside the CDR3, is EPEVTQTPSHQVTQMGQEVILRCVPISNHLYFYWYRQILGQKVEFLVSFYNNEISEKSEIFDDQFSVERPDGSNFTLKIRSTKLEDSAMYFCASSEEGTDTQYFGPGTRLTVL.

Notes on this clone: Sequencing ends 3 residues short of the CDR3 end; the germline J gene provides the rest. The chain combines TRBV18 with TRBJ2-5, with D possibly being TRBD2 (6 bases). CDR3 length: 13 amino acids. Germline CDR1 and CDR2: KGHSH and LQKENI. Trimming stripped 5 bases from V and 2 bases from J, with 9 bases between. CDR3 DNA, as far as it was read: TGTGCCAGCTCATCGGGACTGCAAGAGACC. Encoded protein: CASSSGLQET. The entire CDR3 reads CASSSGLQETQYF.

This clone was counted between two and nine times. The read halts 3 residues ahead of the CDR3 end, with the missing end drawn from the germline J gene. The chain links TRBV19 to TRBJ1-5; possible D gene TRBD1, 5 bases. Germline CDR1 and CDR2: LNHDA and SQIVND (reference sequence). V gave up 3 bases and J gave up 7 bases, with 16 bases separating them. The CDR3 has 15 residues. CDR3 sequence reads: CASSINRIGNQPQHF. The sequenced part of the CDR3 DNA is TGTGCCAGTAGTATCAACAGGATTGGAAACCAGCCC.

This clone was picked up a small number of times. The read stops 3 residues short of the end of the CDR3; the missing end is completed from the germline J gene. The rearrangement uses TRBV7-9 and TRBJ1-1; TRBD1 matches at 7 bases. Germline lookup yields CDR1 SEHNR and CDR2 FQNEAQ (reference sequence). After removal of 11 bases from V and 0 bases from J, the junction contained 6 bases not matched to a gene. The CDR3 length is 13 residues. The DNA read from the CDR3 is TGTGCCGGTAAGACAGGGCTGAACACTGAA. It codes for CAGKTGLNTE. The entire CDR3 protein is CAGKTGLNTEAFF.

In this sample, this clone turned up a few times. The CDR3 end lies 3 residues beyond the end of the read and is filled in from the germline J gene. The J gene is TRBJ1-1, the V gene TRBV19; maybe TRBD1 (6 bases). Germline V CDR1 and CDR2: LNHDA, SQIVND (reference sequence). The CDR3 is 13 amino acids. V lost 2 bases to trimming and J lost 7 bases, with 11 bases between them. CDR3 protein: CASSITGIGEAFF. CDR3 bases read: TGTGCCAGTAGTATAACAGGGATCGGTGAA.

This clone has a count of ten or more. The DNA ends 3 residues before the CDR3 does, and the rest of the CDR3 is filled in from the germline J gene. This chain links TRBV19 with TRBJ2-5; 9 bases align to TRBD2. V was clipped by 7 bases and J by 5 bases; unmatched bases: 11. This CDR3 contains 15 residues. CDR1 is LNHDA, CDR2 SQIVND, per germline (reference sequence). This CDR3 is CASNQAGGPRETQYF. The DNA read from the CDR3 is TGTGCCAGTAATCAGGCGGGGGGGCCCCGGGAGACC.

This clone came up a few times. The CDR3 end falls 3 residues outside the read, so it is completed with the germline J gene. V and J are TRBV7-8 and TRBJ1-5; D uncertain. V was trimmed by 7 bases and J by 3 bases, leaving 13 bases between them. The CDR3 spans 14 residues. In germline, CDR1 is SGHVS, CDR2 FQNEAQ. CDR3 sequence: CASTPGLVNQPQHF. The CDR3 bases that were read are TGTGCCAGCACCCCAGGACTGGTCAATCAGCCC.

This clone was counted at least ten times. From the germline J gene comes the end of the CDR3, since the read stops 3 residues before it. The chain is built from TRBV5-1 and TRBJ2-2, with 9 bases lining up with TRBD2. Germline V CDR1 and CDR2: SGHRS, YFSETQ. V dropped 3 bases and J dropped 5; count of bases not matched to a gene: 5. This CDR3 has 15 amino acids. CDR3 DNA (partial): TGCGCCAGCAGCTCTAGCGGGGAGGCGACCGGGGAG. This codes for CASSSSGEATGE. In full, the CDR3 is CASSSSGEATGELFF. Variable domain in full (rest from reference TRBV5-1 and TRBJ2-2): KAGVTQTPRYLIKTRGQQVTLSCSPISGHRSVSWYQQTPGQGLQFLFEYFSETQRNKGNFPGRFSGRQFSNSRSEMNVSTLELGDSALYLCASSSSGEATGELFFGEGSRLTVL.

This clone was counted at least ten times. The read terminates 3 residues ahead of where the CDR3 ends, so the germline J gene completes it. The V call is TRBV7-9, the J call TRBJ2-3; 9 bases agree with TRBD2. CDR3 length: 14 residues. V trimming: 7 bases; J trimming: 4 bases; junction bases outside the gene matches: 6. Germline CDR1 and CDR2: SEHNR and FQNEAQ (reference sequence). The part of the CDR3 DNA that was read is TGTGCCAGCACATCTAGCGGGGTTTCAGATACG. As protein: CASTSSGVSDT. The whole CDR3 sequence is CASTSSGVSDTQYF.

This clone has just a few counts. The missing CDR3 end, 3 residues past where the read stops, is filled in from the germline J gene. The rearrangement uses TRBV7-6 and TRBJ2-5; a weak D match, TRBD2 (6 bases). CDR1 is SGHVS and CDR2 is FNYEAQ in the germline V gene. V dropped 5 bases and J dropped 5 bases, with 12 bases sitting between them. This CDR3 spans 13 amino acids. CDR3 bases read: TGTGCCAGCAGCGGGGACTTGGGGGAGACC. Its protein is CASSGDLGET. The CDR3, in full, reads CASSGDLGETQYF.

In this sample, this clone turned up a few times. The missing CDR3 end, 3 residues past where the read stops, is filled in from the germline J gene. The chain uses TRBV2 and TRBJ2-5; D might be TRBD1 (5 bases). From germline, CDR1 is SNHLY and CDR2 FYNNEI. Trimming cost V 4 bases and J 5 bases, with 14 bases left between them. There are 14 residues in the CDR3. Partial CDR3 DNA: TGTGCCAGCAGTGCGTCCTCAGGGCTGGAGACC. This sequence encodes CASSASSGLET. The entire CDR3 is CASSASSGLETQYF.